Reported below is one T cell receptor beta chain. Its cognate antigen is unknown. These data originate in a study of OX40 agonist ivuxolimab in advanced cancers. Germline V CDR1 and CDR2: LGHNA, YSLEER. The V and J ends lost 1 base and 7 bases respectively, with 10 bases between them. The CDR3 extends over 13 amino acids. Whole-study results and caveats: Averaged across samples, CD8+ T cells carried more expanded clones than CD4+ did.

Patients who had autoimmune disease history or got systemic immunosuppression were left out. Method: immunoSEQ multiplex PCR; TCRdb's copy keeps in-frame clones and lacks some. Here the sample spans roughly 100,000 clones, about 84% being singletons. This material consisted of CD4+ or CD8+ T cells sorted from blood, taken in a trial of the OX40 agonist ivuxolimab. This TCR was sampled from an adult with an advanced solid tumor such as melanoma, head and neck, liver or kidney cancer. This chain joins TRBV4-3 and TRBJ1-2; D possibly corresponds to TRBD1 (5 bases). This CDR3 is CASSQVGTTGYTF. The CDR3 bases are TGCGCCAGCAGCCAAGTCGGGACGACTGGCTACACCTTC.